A single sample is the source of the 28 T cell receptor beta chains below, sequenced in a study of neurological immune-mediated disorders. TCRdb passed the 5' RACE reads through MiXCR, listing each CDR3 protein once. The data contain around 68,000 distinct CDR3 sequences, 4.1% of them singletons. Material for sequencing was PBMCs. These receptors were collected from a man aged 45 to 65 with multiple sclerosis.

A few counts support this clonotype. One end of the junction varies from germline; a read error may be responsible. V gene TRBV19 combines with J gene TRBJ1-5, with unresolved D. The CDR3 contains 10 residues. Germline values: CDR1 LNHDA, CDR2 SQIVND (reference sequence). The CDR3 protein is CASTPEPQNF. In DNA form, the CDR3 reads TGTGCCAGTACCCCCGAGCCCCAGAATTTT.

Details on this clonotype: A read error may be the cause here, since a much bigger clone is one base away. The chain joins TRBV7-9 to TRBJ2-6; 7 nucleotides align to TRBD1. Germline V gene data show CDR1 as SEHNR and CDR2 as FQNEAQ (reference sequence). The CDR3 has 19 residues. The CDR3 region has the DNA TGTGCCAGCAGCTTCCCTCTAACAGGGGACACCTCTGGGGCCAAAGTCCTGACTTTC. Translated, it gives CASSFPLTGDTSGAKVLTF.

On this clonotype itself: One end of the junction varies from germline; a read error may be responsible. The gene calls are TRBV20-1 and TRBJ1-5; no definite D call. The CDR3 extends over 14 amino acids. In germline, CDR1 is DFQATT, CDR2 SNEGSKA (reference sequence). CDR3 sequence (DNA): TGCAGTGCTAGAGGCGTCAGCGGCAATCAGCCCCAGAATTTT. Protein sequence: CSARGVSGNQPQNF.

Note on this clonotype: Compared with germline, one end of the junction differs, possibly owing to a read error. The CDR3 loop is CASSLVTDKKIQYF. CDR3 coding DNA: TGCGCCAGCAGCTTGGTGACGGACAAAAAAATTCAGTACTTC. The chain couples TRBV5-1 to TRBJ2-4, with D maybe TRBD1 (5 bases). Per germline, CDR1 SGHRS and CDR2 YFSETQ. The CDR3 has 14 residues.

About this clonotype itself: This may arise from a read error, as a much more abundant clone is one base away. V and J are TRBV5-1 and TRBJ1-2, with 7 bases lining up with TRBD1. Germline V gene lookup returns CDR1 SGHRS and CDR2 YFSETQ. V lost 6 bases to trimming and J lost 5 bases; unmatched junction nucleotides: 13. The CDR3 consists of 15 residues. DNA of the CDR3: TGCGCCAGCATCCCTGGACAGGTCTCCTATTATGGCTACACCTTC. Its translation: CASIPGQVSYYGYTF.

In its sample, this clonotype was seen a few times. A much more abundant neighbour one base away suggests this may be a read error. This chain connects TRBV20-1 to TRBJ2-1; no firm D call. Germline loops: CDR1 DFQATT, CDR2 SNEGSKA (reference sequence). CDR3 length equals 13 residues. Trimming cost V 7 bases and J 1 base, with 11 bases left between them. The CDR3: CSVQFRSYNEQFF. The CDR3 DNA reads TGCAGTGTCCAGTTCAGATCCTACAATGAGCAGTTCTTC.

This clonotype was observed many times. The rearrangement joins TRBV7-8 to TRBJ2-3, with D possibly TRBD1 on 7 matching bases. V lost 4 bases and J lost 3, with 14 bases in between. The CDR3 runs 15 residues. From germline, CDR1 is SGHVS and CDR2 FQNEAQ. CDR3 bases: TGTGCCAGCAGCTCTCAGGGGGGTTGGACAGATACGCAGTATTTT. The encoded protein is CASSSQGGWTDTQYF.

This clonotype was counted only a few times. This rearrangement joins TRBV20-1 to TRBJ2-7; possible D gene TRBD2, 6 bases. The CDR3 is made up of 14 amino acids. V lost 7 bases and J lost 0, with 16 bases in between. Germline CDR1 reads DFQATT; CDR2 reads SNEGSKA (reference sequence). In DNA form, the CDR3 reads TGCAGTGGGAGGGATAGCCGGGGCTCCTACGAGCAGTACTTC. Its translation: CSGRDSRGSYEQYF.

Many counts were recorded for this clonotype. The chain recombines TRBV5-1 with TRBJ1-1; TRBD1 agrees at 8 bases. The junction had 5 bases not matched to a gene; V was cut back by 2 bases and J by 5 bases. This CDR3 region has 14 residues. In germline, CDR1 is SGHRS, CDR2 YFSETQ. CDR3: CASSFLGQVTEAFF. The CDR3 DNA reads as TGCGCCAGCAGCTTCCTGGGACAGGTTACTGAAGCTTTCTTT.

This clonotype was recorded at least ten times. The chain carries TRBV12-3 or TRBV12-4 and TRBJ2-5; 9 bases match TRBD2. Losses at the gene ends were 3 bases for V and 0 bases for J; bases not matched to a gene: 2. CDR3 length equals 15 residues. CDR3: CASSLTSGYQETQYF. The CDR3 DNA reads as TGTGCCAGCAGTTTGACTAGCGGATACCAAGAGACCCAGTACTTC.

This clonotype has at least ten counts. V is TRBV27 and J is TRBJ2-1, with D perhaps matching TRBD2 (7 bases). This CDR3 is 13 amino acids long. Trimming took off 6 bases at V and 6 bases at J, with 12 bases between the two ends. CDR1 is MNHEY and CDR2 is SMNVEV in the germline V gene (reference sequence). CDR3 bases: TGTGCCAGCAGACGGGGGGCAGGCAATGAGCAGTTCTTC. Translated, it gives CASRRGAGNEQFF.

Many counts were recorded for this clonotype. The genes are TRBV15 and TRBJ2-5, with 10 bases fitting TRBD2. CDR3 length: 18 amino acids. V dropped 1 base and J dropped 3; count of bases not matched to a gene: 11. The germline gives CDR1 LNHNV, CDR2 YYDKDF (reference sequence). The CDR3 DNA is TGTGCCACCAGCAGAGCCCTCCGTGAAAGCGGGGGGGAAGAGACCCAGTACTTC. Amino acids: CATSRALRESGGEETQYF.

This clonotype was recorded many times. The chain has TRBV4-2 and TRBJ1-5; possible D gene TRBD1, 6 bases. Trimming stripped 8 bases from V and 4 bases from J, with 24 bases between. The CDR3 is 17 residues long. Germline values: CDR1 LGHNA, CDR2 YNFKEQ. The CDR3 DNA is TGTGCCAGCTCCCCAAAACGGCAGGGGACTGGGAATCAGCCCCAGCATTTT. Translating gives CASSPKRQGTGNQPQHF.

The sample holds many counts of this clonotype. The rearrangement joins TRBV20-1 to TRBJ1-6, with 8 bases identical to TRBD1. This CDR3 has 15 residues. Germline trimming cut 0 bases from V and 13 bases from J; bases unmatched to any gene: 11. Germline V gene lookup returns CDR1 DFQATT and CDR2 SNEGSKA (reference sequence). In DNA form, the CDR3 reads TGCAGTGCTAGAGATGTCGGACAGGGCCTGATTCCCCTCCACTTT. Translated, it gives CSARDVGQGLIPLHF.

This clonotype showed up many times. At one end the junction does not follow the germline gene, possibly because of a read error. The rearrangement links TRBV10-2 to TRBJ1-5, with 7 nucleotides matching TRBD1. CDR1 is WSHSY, CDR2 SAAADI, per germline. This CDR3 comprises 15 residues. The CDR3 nucleotides are TGCGCCAGCAGTGAGACGGACAGGAAAAATCAGCCCCAGAATTTT. Protein product: CASSETDRKNQPQNF.

This clonotype was observed many times. The rearrangement uses TRBV5-6 and TRBJ2-3; possible D gene TRBD2, 6 bases. The germline CDR1 and CDR2 sequences are SGHDT and YYEEEE. The V end was cut by 1 base, the J end by 2 bases, with 14 bases between. The CDR3 spans 16 residues. Here the CDR3 reads CASSLWLARSTDTQYF. Written as DNA, the CDR3 is TGTGCCAGCAGCTTGTGGCTAGCGAGATCCACAGATACGCAGTATTTT.

The V gene is TRBV7-9, the J gene TRBJ2-5, with D possibly matching TRBD2 (7 bases). Trimming cost V 3 bases and J 3 bases, with 23 bases left between them. Germline CDR1 and CDR2: SEHNR and FQNEAQ (reference sequence). The CDR3 runs 18 residues. DNA of the CDR3: TGTGCCAGCAGCTTGGGGGGGCTCACCATCGCTCGGAAAGAGACCCAGTACTTC. Its translation: CASSLGGLTIARKETQYF.

On this clonotype: Possible read error: a much larger clone is one base away. Written as DNA, the CDR3 is TGTGCCAGCAGCTCAAACCAGGCAAGTCGGACTGAAGCTTTCTTT. Its protein product is CASSSNQASRTEAFF. The chain combines TRBV7-2 with TRBJ1-1; D gene unclear. Trimming stripped 4 bases from V and 5 bases from J, with 17 bases between. The CDR3 totals 15 residues. Per the germline V gene, CDR1 is SGHTA and CDR2 is FQGNSA.

In this sample, this clonotype turned up many times. V usage is TRBV9 and J usage is TRBJ2-5, with TRBD2 as a possible D gene (6 bases). The germline V gene has CDR1 SGDLS and CDR2 YYNGEE. V was clipped by 0 bases and J by 5 bases, with 14 bases between them. The CDR3 sequence is 15 residues long. In DNA form, the CDR3 reads TGTGCCAGCAGCGTAGATATGACTAGTGTCGAGACCCAGTACTTC. The encoded protein is CASSVDMTSVETQYF.

There are many counts of this clonotype. A read error may account for a junction end that differs from germline. The CDR3 nucleotides are TGTGCCAGCAGTTTCCTCCCGGATTCACCCCTCAACTTT. Translating gives CASSFLPDSPLNF. The chain uses TRBV28 and TRBJ1-6; D gene unclear. The CDR3 runs 13 residues. CDR1 and CDR2 from the germline V gene are MDHEN and SYDVKM.

There are many counts of this clonotype. The chain links TRBV12-3 or TRBV12-4 to TRBJ1-2; no definite D call. With 5 bases removed from V and 5 bases from J, the gap between germline ends came to 6 bases. The CDR3 is 11 amino acids. The CDR3 DNA sequence: TGTGCCAGCAGTGACGGATATGGCTACACCTTC. This translates into CASSDGYGYTF.

This clonotype was counted a single time. The genes are TRBV5-1 and TRBJ2-2; possible D gene TRBD2, 5 bases. This CDR3 is built from 15 residues. Germline CDR1 is SGHRS and CDR2 is YFSETQ. V dropped 0 bases and J dropped 6 bases, with 12 bases sitting between them. The CDR3 loop is CASSLALAGPGELFF. The CDR3 DNA is TGCGCCAGCAGCTTGGCCTTGGCGGGCCCCGGGGAGCTGTTTTTT.

This clonotype was found many times. The junction and the germline gene differ at one end; a read error may be behind it. V usage is TRBV6-5 and J usage is TRBJ1-5; no clear D. The CDR3 length is 13 residues. The germline gives CDR1 MNHEY, CDR2 SVGAGI. The CDR3 DNA is TGTGCCAGCAGTTACTGGGAGGGTCAGCCCCAGAATTTT. It codes for CASSYWEGQPQNF.

This clonotype was seen ten or more times. The rearrangement links TRBV15 to TRBJ2-3; TRBD1 matches at 7 bases. Germline-derived CDR1 and CDR2 are LNHNV and YYDKDF (reference sequence). J lost 0 bases, V lost 3 bases, and 6 bases had no gene match. This CDR3 is 16 amino acids long. In DNA, the CDR3 is TGTGCCACCAGCAGCTACGGGACAGATAGCACAGATACGCAGTATTTT. It translates to CATSSYGTDSTDTQYF.

The table lists this clonotype with a few counts. This may arise from a read error, as a much more abundant clone is one base away. This chain joins TRBV28 and TRBJ2-1; D may be TRBD1 (5 bases). The CDR3 runs 13 residues. V lost 5 bases and J lost 15, with 20 bases in between. The germline CDR1 and CDR2 sequences are MDHEN and SYDVKM. This chain's CDR3 is CASSLQKGKRPFF. The DNA of the CDR3 is TGTGCCAGCAGTCTCCAAAAGGGGAAAAGGCCGTTCTTC.

Ten or more counts support this clonotype. V and J are TRBV20-1 and TRBJ2-1, with TRBD1 matching 8 bases. The germline CDR1 and CDR2 sequences are DFQATT and SNEGSKA (reference sequence). The CDR3 sequence is 15 residues long. Trimming removed 6 bases from V and 5 bases from J; junction bases left unmatched: 12. The CDR3 DNA is TGCAGTGCCAACCCCCGGGACAGGAGTGACAATGAGCAGTTCTTC. Its translation is CSANPRDRSDNEQFF.

In this sample, this clonotype turned up many times. This rearrangement joins TRBV5-1 to TRBJ1-1, with TRBD1 as a possible D gene (5 bases). Trimming stripped 4 bases from V and 10 bases from J, with 17 bases between. Looked up from germline, CDR1 is SGHRS and CDR2 is YFSETQ. The CDR3 covers 13 residues. The CDR3 sequence is CASSLTQDLGAFF. The CDR3 nucleotides are TGCGCCAGCAGCCTGACACAGGACTTGGGAGCTTTCTTT.

The sample holds many counts of this clonotype. V gene TRBV4-3 combines with J gene TRBJ2-1; the D gene is possibly TRBD2 (5 bases). The CDR3 has 19 amino acids. V lost 0 bases and J lost 0, with 18 bases in between. Germline lookup yields CDR1 LGHNA and CDR2 YSLEER. CDR3 sequence reads: CASSQDSFASGSSYNEQFF. The CDR3 DNA reads TGCGCCAGCAGCCAAGATTCTTTCGCTTCGGGAAGCTCCTACAATGAGCAGTTCTTC.